This T cell receptor beta chain was identified in a study of T cell responses to AZD1222 COVID-19 vaccine (dated by TCRdb to the early 2020s). Background on the whole study: A total of 230 to 250 trial participants underwent TCR sequencing, of whom about 200 had received two doses of AZD1222 and about 26 had received two doses of the MenACWY control vaccine. Trial participants were enrolled into age subgroups of 18-55, 56-69 and 70-plus years, which contained 148, 28 and 57 TCR-sequenced participants, respectively.

General study outcomes and caveats: Reportedly, almost half of the unique spike-specific TCRs recognized epitopes lying outside the regions that are mutated in the B.1.351 and B.1.1.7 variants. Because no samples from the day 14 peak response were available, repertoires could be characterized only after the peak T cell response. The 56-69-year group was small, and its depth increase did not reach significance, likely because of low power. After two AZD1222 doses, both the breadth and the depth of spike-specific TCRs were significantly higher than at day 0 and than in MenACWY recipients. Only five or six AZD1222 recipients were SARS-CoV-2 seropositive at baseline, limiting conclusions about previously exposed vaccinees. Most participants were white British and females outnumbered males, and the authors suggested that clonal diversity may have been underestimated. CD4 TCRs associated with the vaccine covered the entire spike protein, and the dominant responses were in regions 160-218 and 743-854.

This clone was counted between two and nine times. Its target antigen remains unknown. No base qualities exist here, and no much larger clone lies one base off it. Clipping removes 3 bases from V and 4 bases from J, with 2 as the unmatched junction base count. CDR3 length: 14 amino acids, cysteine to phenylalanine. Only CDR3 DNA remains: 42 bases, in frame from the first base. CDR1 KGHSH and CDR2 LQKENI are derived from the germline V gene. Reading the label with the study, this specimen's time point is: baseline before first vaccination. According to the study, the label for this sample's treatment or condition signals: meningococcal conjugate vaccine given as trial control. The vaccinee samples were drawn from two UK trials, COV001 and COV002, one of which was a single-blind randomized controlled phase 2/3 trial testing AZD1222 (ChAdOx1 nCoV-19) in healthy adults. Trial participant PBMC samples were collected at day 0 and day 28 after the second dose for TCRbeta chain sequencing.

The CDR3 regions of human TCRbeta chains were analyzed by immunosequencing. On the authors' methods: TCRs in the repertoires were compared against a reference library of SARS-CoV-2-specific TCRs that had been generated with the MIRA antigen-specificity platform. Breadth was defined as the fraction of unique TCRs that were SARS-CoV-2-associated. Depth was defined as the fraction of total T cells that were SARS-CoV-2-associated. Using the MIRA data, every spike-specific TCR was mapped to the spike region that the TCR reacted to and assigned to either a CD4 or a CD8 class. Log10-transformed breadth and depth values were compared by one-way ANOVA with Sidak's multiple comparisons tests. TCRdb took this table from immuneACCESS and kept in-frame rearrangements with V and J called. Such tables lack part of the clones; where checked against another copy, unresolved V genes explain under half of the gap, and the rest is unexplained. The V and J calls and clone size are taken from that table; D and trimming were inferred from the DNA. The sample contains tens of thousands of clones, approximately 87% of them found a single time. Roughly 5% of the sample lies in the top ten.

The receptor chain draws on TRBV18 and TRBJ2-2, and 7 junctional nucleotides match TRBD1. The origin of this receptor is an adult in good health. The input for sequencing was peripheral blood, taken on day 0 of MenACWY control vaccination. The CDR3 sequence is CASSPDRSTGELFF. The sequence in DNA is TGTGCCAGCTCACCGGACAGGTCCACCGGGGAGCTGTTTTTT.